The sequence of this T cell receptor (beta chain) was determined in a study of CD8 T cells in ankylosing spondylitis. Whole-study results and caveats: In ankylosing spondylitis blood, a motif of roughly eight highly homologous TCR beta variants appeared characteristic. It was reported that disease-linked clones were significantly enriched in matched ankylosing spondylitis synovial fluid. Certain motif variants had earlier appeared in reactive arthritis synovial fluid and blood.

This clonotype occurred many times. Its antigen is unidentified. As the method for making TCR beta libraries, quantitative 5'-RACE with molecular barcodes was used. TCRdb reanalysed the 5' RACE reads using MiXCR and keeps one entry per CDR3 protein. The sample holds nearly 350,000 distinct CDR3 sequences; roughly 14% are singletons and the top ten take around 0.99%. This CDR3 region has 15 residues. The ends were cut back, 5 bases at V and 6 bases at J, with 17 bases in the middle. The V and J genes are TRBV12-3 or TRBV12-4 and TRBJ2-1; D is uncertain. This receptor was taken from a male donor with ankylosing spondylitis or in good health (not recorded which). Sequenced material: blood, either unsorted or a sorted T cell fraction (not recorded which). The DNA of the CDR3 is TGTGCCAGCAGTGGCCTGACGCGTTCGGGCAATGAGCAGTTCTTC. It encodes CASSGLTRSGNEQFF.